Listed below are T cell receptor beta chains from one sample, sequenced in a study of blood T cell repertoires in COVID-19. Libraries were prepared by immunoSEQ multiplex PCR; TCRdb keeps only in-frame clonotypes and omits some of them. The data contain around 160,000 clones, 81% of them singletons. Material: peripheral blood. These receptors all come from a man aged 55 to 70 with active or convalescent COVID-19. Both conserved end residues are part of each CDR3. The D gene is left open where the match is weak. A clone size is listed for some rows: how often the clone was seen (once, few, many), or a class if it is expanded.

>TRBD1|TRBJ1-1|NA|TRBV5-1
TGCGCCAGCAGCTCAGGGGGCCCGAACACTGAAGCTTTCTTT
CASSSGGPNTEAFF
>TRBD1|TRBJ1-1|few|TRBV5-1
TGCGCCAGCAGCTTTAGCAGGGGGGACACTGAAGCTTTCTTT
CASSFSRGDTEAFF
>NA|TRBJ1-1|few|TRBV4-2
TGTGCCAGCAGCCAAGATCTTCGGGGCAGGGGTGAAGCTTTCTTT
CASSQDLRGRGEAFF
>TRBD1|TRBJ2-7|NA|TRBV7-9
TGTGCCAGCAGCTTAAGAGGGACAGACTCCTACGAGCAGTACTTC
CASSLRGTDSYEQYF
>TRBD1|TRBJ1-5|NA|TRBV20-1
TGCAGTGCTAGTATAACAGGGGTTCCTCAGCCCCAGCATTTT
CSASITGVPQPQHF
>NA|TRBJ1-1|NA|TRBV3-1/TRBV3-2
TGTGCCAGCAGCCAAGTTCAGGGGATGAACACTGAAGCTTTCTTT
CASSQVQGMNTEAFF
>TRBD1|TRBJ1-2|many|TRBV2
TGTGCCAGCAGTCAGGAGACAGGGGCTGCCTATGGCTACACCTTC
CASSQETGAAYGYTF
>TRBD2|TRBJ2-3|NA|TRBV5-1
TGCGCCAGCAGCTTAAGGGGACTAGCGGGACCAACCTCAGATACGCAGTATTTT
CASSLRGLAGPTSDTQYF
>NA|TRBJ2-7|NA|TRBV4-1
TGCGCCAGCAGGAACCCTCTGAGTGGCGAGCAGTACTTC
CASRNPLSGEQYF
>TRBD1|TRBJ2-1|NA|TRBV10-1
TGCGCCAGCAGTGAGAGTGGGACAGGGAATAGGAATGAGCAGTTCTTC
CASSESGTGNRNEQFF
>NA|TRBJ2-1|once|TRBV2
TGTGCCAGCAAGGTTTTGGCTAGATCTGACAATGAGCAGTTCTTC
CASKVLARSDNEQFF
>TRBD1|TRBJ1-1|NA|TRBV2
TGTGCCAGCAGTAACAGGGGCCACACTGAAGCTTTCTTT
CASSNRGHTEAFF
>TRBD1|TRBJ1-3|NA|TRBV28
TGTGCCAGCAGTCCCCGGACAGGGCAAAACTCTGGAAACACCATATATTTT
CASSPRTGQNSGNTIYF
>NA|TRBJ1-2|NA|TRBV19
TGTGCCAGCTCCACGACACGGATCTCCTATGGCTACACCTTC
CASSTTRISYGYTF
>TRBD2|TRBJ2-7|once|TRBV12-3/TRBV12-4
TGTGCCAGCCTACGGGGGGGGGCCTACGAGCAGTACTTC
CASLRGGAYEQYF
>NA|TRBJ2-3|NA|TRBV7-6
TGTGCCAGCAGCTTAGGGCCAGCCAGCGGCACAGATACGCAGTATTTT
CASSLGPASGTDTQYF
>TRBD1|TRBJ1-5|NA|TRBV2
TGTGCCAGCAGGAGGGGGACAGGGGAACAATATAGCAATCAGCCCCAGCATTTT
CASRRGTGEQYSNQPQHF
>TRBD1|TRBJ1-4|NA|TRBV28
TGTGCCAGCAGTTTATCGGACAGGAACGAAAAACTGTTTTTT
CASSLSDRNEKLFF
>NA|TRBJ2-7|NA|TRBV19
TGTGCCACCTCCCTGGGGGGTCTCTACGAGCAGTACTTC
CATSLGGLYEQYF
>TRBD1|TRBJ1-2|few|TRBV29-1
TGCAGCGTTTCCGGGACAGGGGTGCCATCGGGCTACACCTTC
CSVSGTGVPSGYTF
>NA|TRBJ1-4|NA|TRBV19
TGTGCCAGTAGTCGCGGGGGACTAACAACTAATGAAAAACTGTTTTTT
CASSRGGLTTNEKLFF
>TRBD1|TRBJ2-3|NA|TRBV2
TGTGCCAGGGAAGCCCGGGGGACAGGGGACTATACGCAGTATTTT
CAREARGTGDYTQYF
>TRBD2|TRBJ2-1|NA|TRBV7-6
TGTGCCAGCAGCTTACCGGGACTAGCCTCTTTTTACAATGAGCAGTTCTTC
CASSLPGLASFYNEQFF
>TRBD1|TRBJ1-2|NA|TRBV5-6
TGTGCCAGCAGCTTGGGTAGGGGGCGTGGTGACGGCTACACCTTC
CASSLGRGRGDGYTF
>NA|TRBJ2-7|NA|TRBV25-1
TGTGCCAGCAGTGGTTCAGGGACCTACGAGCAGTACTTC
CASSGSGTYEQYF
>TRBD1|TRBJ2-1|NA|TRBV15
TGTGCCACCAGCAGGGATGGGAGACAGGGGGCTTCTCAGTTCTTC
CATSRDGRQGASQFF
>TRBD2|TRBJ2-3|NA|TRBV5-1
TGCGCCAGCAGCTTGGGCCTAGCGGGGCCGGCAGATACGCAGTATTTT
CASSLGLAGPADTQYF
>NA|TRBJ1-4|NA|TRBV3-1/TRBV3-2
TGTGCCAGCACTTCCCGGCTAACAGGGTTACGGGAAAAACTGTTTTTT
CASTSRLTGLREKLFF
>NA|TRBJ2-2|once|TRBV18
TGTGCCAGCTCACCACCCTCGGTTAAGTCCACCGGGGAGCTGTTTTTT
CASSPPSVKSTGELFF
>TRBD1|TRBJ2-6|NA|TRBV19
TGTGCCTCCCGGGACAGGGGGACATTTGGGGCCAACGTCCTGACTTTC
CASRDRGTFGANVLTF
>TRBD1|TRBJ2-1|NA|TRBV29-1
TGCAGCGTTCGGTCGGGACAGGGCCTCAATGAGCAGTTCTTC
CSVRSGQGLNEQFF
>TRBD1|TRBJ2-7|NA|TRBV4-1
TGCGCCAGCAGCCAAGCGAACAGGGGATACTCCTACGAGCAGTACTTC
CASSQANRGYSYEQYF
>TRBD1|TRBJ1-4|NA|TRBV5-1
TGCGCCAGCAGCTGGGCTTCCGGGACAGGGGCGGAAAAACTGTTTTTT
CASSWASGTGAEKLFF
>TRBD2|TRBJ2-1|NA|TRBV5-4
TGTGCCACGTATAGCGGGACCGAGCAGTTCTTC
CATYSGTEQFF
>TRBD2|TRBJ2-5|NA|TRBV5-1
TGCGCCAGCAGCTTGGGTAGCGGGGGGTCCCAAGAGACCCAGTACTTC
CASSLGSGGSQETQYF